This entry lists 18 T cell receptor beta chains sequenced from one sample in a study of control samples from healthy donors and cancer patients. Here immunoSEQ multiplex PCR was the method, and the copy in TCRdb shows in-frame clones only, minus some. The sample yields 55,000 to 80,000 clones, roughly nine tenths seen once. The sequencing sample was made of PBMCs. These receptors were taken from a man aged 55 to 70 with colorectal cancer.

The genes are TRBV2 and TRBJ1-5; weak D call: TRBD1 (6 bases). This CDR3 region has 15 residues. V lost 6 bases, J lost 3 bases, and 15 bases lay in between. Per germline, CDR1 SNHLY and CDR2 FYNNEI. The CDR3 sequence: CASRPDRKSNQPQHF. In DNA, the CDR3 is TGTGCCAGCAGACCAGACAGGAAATCCAATCAGCCCCAGCATTTT.

The rearrangement joins TRBV3-1 (or the pseudogene TRBV3-2) to TRBJ2-5; 8 bases align to TRBD1. Germline V gene data show CDR1 as LGHDT and CDR2 as YNNKEL (reference sequence). After removal of 3 bases from V and 5 bases from J, the junction contained 11 bases not matched to a gene. The CDR3 contains 16 residues. This CDR3 reads CASSHLYRGMWETQYF. DNA of the CDR3: TGTGCCAGCAGCCACCTCTACAGGGGGATGTGGGAGACCCAGTACTTC.

This clone occurred a few times. CDR3 sequence: CASRTQGASSYNEQFF. CDR3 DNA: TGTGCCAGCAGGACGCAGGGGGCCTCTTCCTACAATGAGCAGTTCTTC. This chain connects TRBV6-6 to TRBJ2-1; 8 nucleotides match TRBD1. Trimming cost V 6 bases and J 1 base; bases outside gene matches: 8. The length of the CDR3 is 16 residues. Germline values: CDR1 MNHNY, CDR2 SVGAGI (reference sequence).

The chain has TRBV4-1 and TRBJ1-6; D remains unclear. Germline CDR1 reads MGHRA; CDR2 reads YSYEKL. The CDR3 contains 14 residues. Deletions cut 1 base from V and 5 bases from J, with 6 bases between. In DNA form, the CDR3 reads TGCGCCAGCAGCCAAGGGATCGATAATTCACCCCTCCACTTT. This gives the protein CASSQGIDNSPLHF.

The chain uses TRBV30 and TRBJ1-1, with D uncertain. Trimming left V 4 bases short and J 0 bases short, with 15 bases between. The CDR3 is 15 residues long. In germline, CDR1 is GTSNPN, CDR2 SVGIG (reference sequence). The CDR3 DNA reads as TGTGCCTGGATTAAAGGTGGCAGGATGAACACTGAAGCTTTCTTT. The encoded protein is CAWIKGGRMNTEAFF.

The V call is TRBV5-6, the J call TRBJ1-1; no clear D. CDR3 length: 13 residues. Looked up from germline, CDR1 is SGHDT and CDR2 is YYEEEE. Trimming removed 2 bases at V and 4 bases at J, with 9 bases between. CDR3 region: CASSFRASTEAFF. The CDR3 DNA follows: TGTGCCAGCAGCTTCCGGGCAAGCACTGAAGCTTTCTTT.

This clone occurred a few times. The gene calls are TRBV28 and TRBJ1-2, with D possibly being TRBD1 (5 bases). Trimming shortened V by 3 bases and J by 4 bases, and 9 bases separated the two germline ends. The CDR3 spans 13 residues. Germline CDR1 and CDR2: MDHEN and SYDVKM. The CDR3 DNA sequence: TGTGCCAGCAGTTTGCCAGGGACCTATGGCTACACCTTC. It translates to CASSLPGTYGYTF.

The chain has TRBV2 and TRBJ1-4, with TRBD1 as a possible D gene (6 bases). Trimming stripped 6 bases from V and 0 bases from J, with 11 bases between. Germline V gene data show CDR1 as SNHLY and CDR2 as FYNNEI. This CDR3 has 15 residues. In nucleotides, the CDR3 is TGTGCCAGCAGCGGGGGACAAGCAACTAATGAAAAACTGTTTTTT. Translating gives CASSGGQATNEKLFF.

This chain connects TRBV12-3 or TRBV12-4 to TRBJ1-1; D gene ambiguous. V shed 3 bases and J shed 5 bases, with 7 bases lying between them. The CDR3 loop spans 12 amino acids. DNA for the CDR3: TGTGCCAGCAGTTTCACCAGAACTGAAGCTTTCTTT. It is translated as CASSFTRTEAFF.

V usage is TRBV28 and J usage is TRBJ1-5, with D hard to call. V was pared by 1 base and J by 7 bases, with 11 bases between. This CDR3 has 14 residues. Germline lookup yields CDR1 MDHEN and CDR2 SYDVKM. CDR3 in DNA: TGTGCCAGCAGTTTATCGCGGGCTCGGCAGCCCCAGCATTTT. Its protein product is CASSLSRARQPQHF.

The V gene is TRBV5-4, the J gene TRBJ2-3, with D possibly being TRBD1 or TRBD2 (6 bases each). Per the germline V gene, CDR1 is SGHNT and CDR2 is YYREEE (reference sequence). The germline V and J ends were trimmed by 0 bases and 2 bases, with 13 bases remaining between them. The CDR3 has 16 amino acids. The DNA of the CDR3 is TGTGCCAGCAGCTTGGATCGGGGGCTTCTCACAGATACGCAGTATTTT. This sequence encodes CASSLDRGLLTDTQYF.

The V gene is TRBV11-1, the J gene TRBJ2-2; D call uncertain. Germline V gives CDR1 SGHAT, CDR2 FQDESV (reference sequence). The CDR3 spans 14 residues. The V end lost 4 bases, the J end lost 0 bases, and 6 bases lay between the germline ends. The CDR3 DNA follows: TGTGCCAGCAGCTCACATACGAACACCGGGGAGCTGTTTTTT. Its translation is CASSSHTNTGELFF.

The V and J genes are TRBV9 and TRBJ2-1, with TRBD1 matching 7 bases. The CDR3 extends over 15 amino acids. V lost 6 bases and J lost 0; bases outside the gene matches: 6. The V gene's germline CDR1 is SGDLS and CDR2 YYNGEE. The CDR3 DNA reads TGTGCCAGCACCTCCCGGGACAGCTCCTACAATGAGCAGTTCTTC. Its protein is CASTSRDSSYNEQFF. The variable domain in full, completed from reference TRBV9 and TRBJ2-1, reads DSGVTQTPKHLITATGQRVTLRCSPRSGDLSVYWYQQSLDQGLQFLIQYYNGEERAKGNILERFSAQQFPDLHSELNLSSLELGDSALYFCASTSRDSSYNEQFFGPGTRLTVL.

The V gene is TRBV19, the J gene TRBJ1-1, with 8 bases matching TRBD1. Germline V gene lookup returns CDR1 LNHDA and CDR2 SQIVND (reference sequence). The CDR3 extends over 15 amino acids. V trimming: 3 bases; J trimming: 0 bases; junction bases outside the gene matches: 3. The CDR3 loop is CASSIPGGLNTEAFF. The CDR3 DNA follows: TGTGCCAGTAGTATCCCAGGGGGCCTGAACACTGAAGCTTTCTTT.

Of note for this clone: At one boundary the junction diverges from the germline segment, which might be a read error. The chain links TRBV10-1 to TRBJ2-3; TRBD2 might be the D (5 bases). The CDR3 consists of 13 residues. In germline, CDR1 is WNHNN, CDR2 SYGVQD (reference sequence). This CDR3 is CASSSPGRDAQYF. The DNA for the CDR3 is TGCGCCAGCAGTTCCCCGGGGAGAGATGCGCAGTATTTT.

The rearrangement uses TRBV6-5 and TRBJ2-3; 11 bases match TRBD2. Germline V gives CDR1 MNHEY, CDR2 SVGAGI. Losses at the gene ends were 8 bases for V and 3 bases for J; bases not matched to a gene: 4. The CDR3 totals 14 residues. The CDR3 DNA sequence: TGTGCCAGCTTAGCGGGGGGGCCAACAGATACGCAGTATTTT. It encodes CASLAGGPTDTQYF.

This sequence joins TRBV28 and TRBJ1-2, with TRBD1 matching over 7 bases. V gave up 5 bases and J gave up 4 bases; unmatched junction bases: 10. Germline-derived CDR1 and CDR2 are MDHEN and SYDVKM. There are 15 residues in the CDR3. CDR3 sequence reads: CASSLGSGQSYGYTF. The CDR3 DNA reads as TGTGCCAGCAGTCTTGGTTCGGGACAGTCCTATGGCTACACCTTC.

This clone was recorded once. The gene calls are TRBV5-1 and TRBJ2-3, with 9 positions matching TRBD2. This CDR3 is built from 18 residues. V shed 0 bases, J shed 2 bases, and the junction held 10 bases outside the gene matches. The V gene's germline CDR1 is SGHRS and CDR2 YFSETQ. The CDR3 here is CASSLGAGGTRPTDTQYF. CDR3 nucleotide sequence: TGCGCCAGCAGCTTGGGAGCGGGGGGAACCCGCCCCACAGATACGCAGTATTTT.